The next 17 T cell receptor beta chains were all read from a single sample in a study of T cell clonotyping in hematopoietic cell transplantation. Repertoires were generated with immunoSEQ multiplex PCR, while TCRdb's copy carries only in-frame clones and drops some. Here the sample spans fewer than 70,000 clones, approximately 94% being singletons. Sequencing was performed on peripheral blood mononuclear cells. The receptors here all came from a man in his forties or fifties in good health. Some clones in this sample may be carry-over from other donors' samples.

The rearrangement joins TRBV29-1 to TRBJ2-2; tentative D call: TRBD2 (5 bases). The CDR3 contains 14 residues. In germline, CDR1 is SQVTM, CDR2 ANQGSEA. Trimming shortened V by 5 bases and J by 0 bases, and 10 bases separated the two germline ends. Here the CDR3 DNA reads TGCAGCGTTACCGGACTCTCGAACACCGGGGAGCTGTTTTTT. This sequence encodes CSVTGLSNTGELFF.

The chain has TRBV7-9 and TRBJ2-1, with a tentative D call TRBD2 (6 bases). Trimming pared 2 bases from V and 9 bases from J, leaving 17 bases between. The CDR3 extends over 15 amino acids. CDR1 and CDR2 from the germline V gene are SEHNR and FQNEAQ (reference sequence). CDR3 in amino acids: CASSLSTSRLAEQFF. As DNA, the CDR3 is TGTGCCAGCAGCTTATCGACTAGTCGTCTCGCTGAGCAGTTCTTC.

The chain recombines TRBV25-1 with TRBJ1-1, with no clear D. Germline V gene sequence: CDR1 MGHDK, CDR2 SYGVNS. Trimming removed 4 bases at V and 0 bases at J, with 6 bases between. The CDR3 sequence is 13 residues long. This chain's CDR3 is CASSGLMNTEAFF. The DNA for the CDR3 is TGTGCCAGCAGTGGCCTAATGAACACTGAAGCTTTCTTT.

The rearrangement links TRBV30 to TRBJ1-4, with D unresolved. Trimming cost V 3 bases and J 5 bases, with 16 bases left between them. Germline loops: CDR1 GTSNPN, CDR2 SVGIG (reference sequence). The CDR3 has 15 residues. CDR3 in DNA: TGTGCCTGGAGGAAATTCCGGGAGAAAAATGAAAAACTGTTTTTT. Protein product: CAWRKFREKNEKLFF.

The chain combines TRBV6-1 with TRBJ1-1; 8 bases match TRBD1. Per the germline V gene, CDR1 is MNHNS and CDR2 is SASEGT. The CDR3 loop spans 13 amino acids. The V and J ends lost 10 bases and 3 bases, in that order; junction bases with no gene match: 7. CDR3 nucleotides: TGTGCCACCTCGGACAGGGATGACACTGAAGCTTTCTTT. It encodes CATSDRDDTEAFF.

The chain joins TRBV28 to TRBJ1-2; no clear D gene. Germline lookup yields CDR1 MDHEN and CDR2 SYDVKM. The CDR3 totals 13 residues. Trimming removed 5 bases from V and 6 bases from J, with 13 bases in between. The DNA for the CDR3 is TGTGCCAGCAGTCTCATCAGTTCGAATGGCTACACCTTC. This translates into CASSLISSNGYTF.

V usage is TRBV7-2 and J usage is TRBJ2-3; 8 positions match TRBD2. Per germline, CDR1 SGHTA and CDR2 FQGNSA. The CDR3 length is 18 residues. V was pared by 4 bases and J by 2 bases, with 14 bases of the junction left unmatched. CDR3 amino acids: CASSSIAGIEGSTDTQYF. The CDR3 nucleotides read TGTGCCAGCAGCTCGATAGCGGGGATCGAGGGTTCCACAGATACGCAGTATTTT.

CDR3 protein: CASGPQTRGEFF. The CDR3 DNA reads TGTGCTAGTGGTCCACAGACTAGAGGGGAGTTCTTC. The genes are TRBV12-5 and TRBJ2-1, with D possibly TRBD2 on 6 matching bases. The CDR3 is made up of 12 amino acids. Looked up from germline, CDR1 is LGHNT and CDR2 is FRNRAP. V lost 5 bases and J lost 14, with 16 bases in between.

The chain uses TRBV4-2 and TRBJ2-7; weak D call: TRBD2 (7 bases). CDR1 and CDR2 from the germline V gene are LGHNA and YNFKEQ. Trimming shortened V by 4 bases and J by 7 bases, and 14 bases separated the two germline ends. The CDR3 covers 13 residues. The chain's CDR3 is CASSLEQGGEQYF. CDR3 in DNA: TGTGCCAGCAGCCTCGAACAGGGAGGGGAGCAGTACTTC.

The genes are TRBV9 and TRBJ2-5; D is possibly TRBD2 (5 bases). The CDR3 extends over 14 amino acids. Germline V gene lookup returns CDR1 SGDLS and CDR2 YYNGEE. Trimming left V 4 bases short and J 5 bases short, with 15 bases between. CDR3 nucleotide sequence: TGTGCCAGCAGCCCGCCTGCGGGTAGGGAGACCCAGTACTTC. Translation: CASSPPAGRETQYF. Full variable domain (outside the CDR3, taken from reference TRBV9 and TRBJ2-5): DSGVTQTPKHLITATGQRVTLRCSPRSGDLSVYWYQQSLDQGLQFLIQYYNGEERAKGNILERFSAQQFPDLHSELNLSSLELGDSALYFCASSPPAGRETQYFGPGTRLLVL.

The J gene is TRBJ2-7, the V gene TRBV28; D is possibly TRBD1 (6 bases). The CDR3 is 16 amino acids. Trimming removed 5 bases from V and 1 base from J, with 18 bases in between. Germline CDR1 MDHEN, CDR2 SYDVKM. The CDR3: CASSTGYQVGSYEQYF. DNA for the CDR3: TGTGCCAGCAGTACAGGGTATCAGGTAGGGTCCTACGAGCAGTACTTC.

The chain has TRBV6-5 and TRBJ2-3; 7 bases are shared with TRBD2. The CDR3 has 15 amino acids. The V segment lost 0 bases and the J segment 2 bases; nucleotides outside the gene matches: 2. The germline CDR1 and CDR2 sequences are MNHEY and SVGAGI. CDR3 nucleotides: TGTGCCAGCAGTTACTCGACTAGCCCCACAGATACGCAGTATTTT. This gives the protein CASSYSTSPTDTQYF.

The chain links TRBV5-1 to TRBJ2-6, with D possibly TRBD2 on 5 matching bases. The CDR3 is 16 residues long. Looked up from germline, CDR1 is SGHRS and CDR2 is YFSETQ. The V gene lost 1 base and the J gene lost 4 bases, with 12 bases spanning the gap. The CDR3 bases are TGCGCCAGCAGCTTGTTACGGGGAACGGGGGCCAACGTCCTGACTTTC. Translated: CASSLLRGTGANVLTF.

The chain employs TRBV19 and TRBJ2-2, with 7 bases aligning to TRBD1. CDR3 length equals 16 residues. The V segment lost 8 bases and the J segment 1 base; nucleotides outside the gene matches: 10. Germline V gene lookup returns CDR1 LNHDA and CDR2 SQIVND (reference sequence). Written as DNA, the CDR3 is TGTGCCAGTGCTTGGCCCGGGACAGAGAACACCGGGGAGCTGTTTTTT. Its translation is CASAWPGTENTGELFF.

The chain employs TRBV29-1 and TRBJ1-1; 10 bases line up with TRBD1. Germline assignment: CDR1 SQVTM and CDR2 ANQGSEA. This CDR3 has 12 amino acids. J was trimmed by 5 bases and V by 6 bases; bases with no gene match: 3. CDR3 DNA sequence: TGCAGCGTATGGGACAGGGGAACTGAAGCTTTCTTT. Translation gives CSVWDRGTEAFF. Full variable domain (remainder filled in from reference TRBV29-1 and TRBJ1-1): SAVISQKPSRDICQRGTSLTIQCQVDSQVTMMFWYRQQPGQSLTLIATANQGSEATYESGFVIDKFPISRPNLTFSTLTVSNMSPEDSSIYLCSVWDRGTEAFFGQGTRLTVV.

The gene calls are TRBV19 and TRBJ1-5; tentative D call: TRBD1 (6 bases). Trimming cost V 9 bases and J 3 bases, with 12 bases left between them. The CDR3 consists of 13 residues. Germline assignment: CDR1 LNHDA and CDR2 SQIVND (reference sequence). CDR3 loop: CASADSINQPQHF. CDR3 bases: TGTGCCAGCGCGGACAGCATCAATCAGCCCCAGCATTTT.

The chain links TRBV4-1 to TRBJ1-2; a possible D gene is TRBD1 (6 bases). This CDR3 comprises 15 residues. Trimming left V 0 bases short and J 7 bases short, with 15 bases between. Germline values: CDR1 MGHRA, CDR2 YSYEKL. CDR3 loop: CASSQDFGGRSGYTF. The CDR3, as DNA: TGCGCCAGCAGCCAAGACTTCGGGGGGCGATCTGGCTACACCTTC.